These 19 T cell receptor beta chains were all obtained from the same sample, sequenced in a study of T cell repertoires in cytomegalovirus infection. For these TCRs, the target antigens are not known. TCRdb analysed the reads with MiXCR anew, one entry per CDR3 protein. Among tens of thousands of distinct CDR3 sequences listed, around half were seen once. The input for sequencing was CD8+ T cells from cultured PBMCs, taken from culture after CMV antigen stimulation. The receptor source for this set is a human donor in good health (CMV status not recorded). Some clones in this sample may be carry-over from other donors' samples.

The sample holds a few counts of this clonotype. J is TRBJ2-3 and V is TRBV7-6; 15 bases match TRBD2. Germline V gene sequence: CDR1 SGHVS, CDR2 FNYEAQ. The V gene end was trimmed by 3 bases and the J gene end by 3 bases; junction bases not matched to a gene: 1. The CDR3 has 16 residues. CDR3 sequence (DNA): TGTGCCAGCAGCTTCGGGACTAGCGGGGGGACAGATACGCAGTATTTT. Its translation is CASSFGTSGGTDTQYF.

The chain uses TRBV5-6 and TRBJ2-5, with 8 bases fitting TRBD1. The CDR3 consists of 12 residues. CDR1 and CDR2 (germline): SGHDT, YYEEEE. V shed 7 bases and J 7 bases; nucleotides not matched to a gene: 6. The CDR3 sequence: CASHGQGGTQYF. In DNA form, the CDR3 reads TGTGCCAGCCACGGACAGGGTGGGACCCAGTACTTC.

The V gene is TRBV12-3 or TRBV12-4, the J gene TRBJ2-3; 8 bases line up with TRBD2. The CDR3 contains 20 residues. The ends lost 6 bases at V and 0 bases at J; junction bases unmatched: 20. CDR3 loop: CASSLSPTSAGSLSTDTQYF. CDR3 nucleotides: TGTGCCAGCAGCCTAAGCCCGACTAGCGCCGGATCCCTTAGCACAGATACGCAGTATTTT.

The sample holds many counts of this clonotype. The V call is TRBV7-8, the J call TRBJ2-7; TRBD1 agrees at 8 bases. The CDR3 spans 17 residues. The germline V gene has CDR1 SGHVS and CDR2 FQNEAQ. V shed 5 bases and J 1 base; nucleotides not matched to a gene: 13. The CDR3 region has the DNA TGTGCCAGCAGCCACCCCGCGACAGGGGTTCCTTCCTACGAGCAGTACTTC. Its protein product is CASSHPATGVPSYEQYF. Variable domain in full (rest from reference TRBV7-8 and TRBJ2-7): GAGVSQSPRYKVAKRGQDVALRCDPISGHVSLFWYQQALGQGPEFLTYFQNEAQLDKSGLPSDRFFAERPEGSVSTLKIQRTQQEDSAVYLCASSHPATGVPSYEQYFGPGTRLTVT.

The J gene is TRBJ2-3, the V gene TRBV20-1; TRBD2 is a possible D gene (6 bases). Trimming left V 6 bases short and J 4 bases short, with 14 bases between. Germline V gene sequence: CDR1 DFQATT, CDR2 SNEGSKA (reference sequence). This CDR3 comprises 13 residues. The CDR3 nucleotides read TGCAGTGCCCGCTTGGGGGAGGCAGATACGCAGTATTTT. Translated: CSARLGEADTQYF.

The V gene is TRBV12-3 or TRBV12-4, the J gene TRBJ2-7; the D gene could be TRBD1 or TRBD2 (5 bases each). This CDR3 has 14 residues. V lost 10 bases to trimming and J lost 0 bases, with 16 bases between them. The CDR3 nucleotides are TGTGCCATCTCCGGGGCTGCCAGCTCCTACGAGCAGTACTTC. It translates to CAISGAASSYEQYF.

The rearrangement uses TRBV28 and TRBJ1-5; unclear D gene. CDR3 size: 12 residues. V was shortened by 5 bases and J by 6 bases, with 8 bases between the two germline ends. Germline assignment: CDR1 MDHEN and CDR2 SYDVKM. CDR3 in DNA: TGTGCCAGCAGTGATAGCGGTCAGCCCCAGCATTTT. The encoded protein is CASSDSGQPQHF.

The chain recombines TRBV7-9 with TRBJ2-7, with 7 bases aligning to TRBD1. After removal of 4 bases from V and 6 bases from J, the junction contained 9 bases not matched to a gene. This CDR3 has 14 residues. Per the germline V gene, CDR1 is SEHNR and CDR2 is FQNEAQ (reference sequence). CDR3 sequence: CASSSGQTPFEQYF. The CDR3 nucleotides read TGTGCCAGCAGCTCGGGACAGACCCCTTTCGAGCAGTACTTC.

The chain joins TRBV4-1 to TRBJ2-3; 7 bases are a match to TRBD1. J gave up 3 bases and V 7 bases, and 10 bases lay outside the gene matches. This CDR3 is built from 15 residues. Germline V gives CDR1 MGHRA, CDR2 YSYEKL. The CDR3 protein is CASTTGDGVTDTQYF. As DNA, the CDR3 is TGCGCCAGCACCACAGGGGATGGAGTGACAGATACGCAGTATTTT.

The chain joins TRBV11-2 to TRBJ1-4, with D hard to call. This CDR3 is 17 amino acids long. V was cut by 1 base and J by 0 bases, with 12 bases left in between. CDR1 SGHAT and CDR2 FQNNGV come from the germline V gene. The CDR3 bases are TGTGCCAGCAGCTTAGTGGGCGCAAGAACAACTAATGAAAAACTGTTTTTT. This sequence encodes CASSLVGARTTNEKLFF.

The rearrangement links TRBV12-3 or TRBV12-4 to TRBJ2-2; 10 nucleotides line up with TRBD1. The CDR3 totals 15 residues. Trimming removed 5 bases from V and 7 bases from J; junction bases left unmatched: 7. The DNA for the CDR3 is TGTGCCAGCAGTAGGGGACAGGGGACGGGCGGGGAGCTGTTTTTT. It translates to CASSRGQGTGGELFF.

The V gene is TRBV2, the J gene TRBJ2-3; 12 bases are shared with TRBD1. This CDR3 has 15 amino acids. Germline CDR1 and CDR2: SNHLY and FYNNEI. V trimming: 6 bases; J trimming: 3 bases; junction bases outside the gene matches: 4. The CDR3 is CASSGTGGGTDTQYF. CDR3 DNA sequence: TGTGCCAGCAGCGGGACAGGGGGCGGAACAGATACGCAGTATTTT.

The chain combines TRBV27 with TRBJ1-5; 7 nucleotides agree with TRBD1. In germline, CDR1 is MNHEY, CDR2 SMNVEV (reference sequence). This CDR3 comprises 15 residues. V shed 5 bases, J shed 2 bases, and the junction held 6 bases outside the gene matches. The CDR3 loop is CASSRRQGGNQPQHF. The CDR3 DNA reads TGTGCCAGCAGTCGTCGACAGGGAGGCAATCAGCCCCAGCATTTT.

The chain joins TRBV15 to TRBJ1-4, with 9 bases identical to TRBD1. The CDR3 has 15 amino acids. The ends lost 3 bases at V and 6 bases at J; junction bases unmatched: 5. In germline, CDR1 is LNHNV, CDR2 YYDKDF (reference sequence). The CDR3 DNA sequence: TGTGCCACCAGCAGGAAACAGGGGGCTGATGAAAAACTGTTTTTT. Encoded protein: CATSRKQGADEKLFF. The full variable domain, its missing parts supplied by reference TRBV15 and TRBJ1-4, is DAMVIQNPRYQVTQFGKPVTLSCSQTLNHNVMYWYQQKSSQAPKLLFHYYDKDFNNEADTPDNFQSRRPNTSFCFLDIRSPGLGDTAMYLCATSRKQGADEKLFFGSGTQLSVL.

V usage is TRBV7-8 and J usage is TRBJ2-3; TRBD1 matches 8 bases. Germline CDR1 and CDR2: SGHVS and FQNEAQ. This CDR3 is built from 15 residues. The V gene end was trimmed by 4 bases and the J gene end by 3 bases; junction bases not matched to a gene: 6. The DNA for the CDR3 is TGTGCCAGCAGCTCAAGACAGGGGTTGACAGATACGCAGTATTTT. Its translation is CASSSRQGLTDTQYF.

The J gene is TRBJ2-1, the V gene TRBV5-1; perhaps D is TRBD1 or TRBD2 (5 bases each). This CDR3 region has 12 residues. V was clipped by 2 bases and J by 10 bases, with 10 bases between them. Looked up from germline, CDR1 is SGHRS and CDR2 is YFSETQ. CDR3 sequence (DNA): TGCGCCAGCAGCTTAAGCAGGGACGAGCAGTTCTTC. Protein product: CASSLSRDEQFF.

The chain combines TRBV29-1 with TRBJ2-5; 8 nucleotides match TRBD2. J was trimmed by 4 bases and V by 5 bases; bases with no gene match: 9. The CDR3 runs 14 residues. CDR1 SQVTM and CDR2 ANQGSEA come from the germline V gene. As DNA, the CDR3 is TGCAGCGTTTATCGGGGCGGGAGGCGAGAGACCCAGTACTTC. It yields the protein CSVYRGGRRETQYF.

The chain joins TRBV12-3 or TRBV12-4 to TRBJ2-5, with 7 positions matching TRBD2. The CDR3 contains 14 residues. Trimming cost V 4 bases and J 4 bases; bases outside gene matches: 6. CDR3 DNA sequence: TGTGCCAGCAGTTCGGGACTAAGCCGAGAGACCCAGTACTTC. Translating it yields CASSSGLSRETQYF.

This clonotype was picked up a small number of times. V usage is TRBV6-1 and J usage is TRBJ2-2, with unresolved D. This CDR3 contains 14 residues. Looked up from germline, CDR1 is MNHNS and CDR2 is SASEGT. The V end was cut by 4 bases, the J end by 0 bases, with 6 bases between. CDR3 region: CASSAVANTGELFF. The CDR3 nucleotides are TGTGCCAGCAGTGCTGTCGCGAACACCGGGGAGCTGTTTTTT.